These T cell receptor beta chains were read from a single sample in a study of blood T cell repertoires in COVID-19. The data were produced by immunoSEQ multiplex PCR, yet TCRdb's version contains in-frame clones alone and is incomplete. The sample lists tens of thousands of clones, 80% occurring once. The sample comprised peripheral blood. Every receptor here comes from a woman in her sixties or seventies with acute or convalescent COVID-19. Both conserved end residues are part of each CDR3. A D gene is named only where the DNA matches it firmly. The size of a clone is reported for some rows only, either as once, few or many, or as a class for expanded clones.

clone_size	v_call	cdr3_length	j_call	d_call	cdr3_nt	cdr3_aa
NA	TRBV9	17	TRBJ2-3	NA	TGTGCCAGCAGCCCCCTCTGGGCGTCCCATAGCACAGATACGCAGTATTTT	CASSPLWASHSTDTQYF
few	TRBV29-1	11	TRBJ2-7	TRBD1	TGCAGCGGCGGACAGGCCCTTGAGCAGTACTTC	CSGGQALEQYF
NA	TRBV29-1	12	TRBJ1-1	NA	TGCAGCGCTATCCCAGGGAACACTGAAGCTTTCTTT	CSAIPGNTEAFF
once	TRBV6-6	12	TRBJ1-4	NA	TGTGCCATTGGGGAGCCTCCGACGGAACTGTTTTTT	CAIGEPPTELFF
NA	TRBV9	16	TRBJ2-4	NA	TGTGCCAGCAGCGTAGAGCCGATACTAGCCAAAAACATTCAGTACTTC	CASSVEPILAKNIQYF
NA	TRBV18	13	TRBJ2-3	NA	TGTGCCAGTCAGGGGGGAACTGACGATACGCAGTATTTT	CASQGGTDDTQYF
NA	TRBV24-1	14	TRBJ1-2	NA	TGTGCCACCAGTGATATAGCGGGAAACTATGGCTACACCTTC	CATSDIAGNYGYTF
NA	TRBV4-3	16	TRBJ2-4	TRBD2	TGCGCCAGCAGCCAAGATATCTGGCGGGGGAGAGACATTCAGTACTTC	CASSQDIWRGRDIQYF
NA	TRBV19	15	TRBJ2-1	TRBD2	TGTGCCAGTAGGCCCCTAGCGGGGAATGACAATGAGCAGTTCTTC	CASRPLAGNDNEQFF
once	TRBV6-4	16	TRBJ1-6	NA	TGTGCCAGCAGCCAGGAATTCGGACTCCCTAATTCACCCCTCCACTTT	CASSQEFGLPNSPLHF
once	TRBV4-1	17	TRBJ1-2	TRBD1	TGCGCCAGCAGCCCCAGACAGGGGGCATGGGATTTCTATGGCTACACCTTC	CASSPRQGAWDFYGYTF
few	TRBV6-2/TRBV6-3	21	TRBJ1-1	NA	TGTGCCAGCAGTTACCCGAGAATTACCACGCTGAGAGGAGATGGGAACACTGAAGCTTTCTTT	CASSYPRITTLRGDGNTEAFF
NA	TRBV4-1	15	TRBJ1-1	TRBD1	TGCGCCAGCAGCCCGGACAGGGAACCGAACACTGAAGCTTTCTTT	CASSPDREPNTEAFF
NA	TRBV19	14	TRBJ1-2	TRBD1	TGTGCCAGTAGTATACGGGACAGGGTTAATGGCTACACCTTC	CASSIRDRVNGYTF
NA	TRBV19	15	TRBJ1-2	NA	TGTGCCAGTAGTATAGGCGCAGGGCCCAGCTATGGCTACACCTTC	CASSIGAGPSYGYTF
few	TRBV4-2	14	TRBJ1-2	TRBD1	TGTGCCAGCAGCCAAGGGGGACAGGGAGGGGGCTACACCTTC	CASSQGGQGGGYTF
few	TRBV6-5	15	TRBJ2-1	NA	TGTGCCAGCAGTTACTCCGAGAGCTCCTACAATGAGCAGTTCTTC	CASSYSESSYNEQFF
NA	TRBV12-5	16	TRBJ2-1	TRBD2	TGTGCTAGTGGTTTGGTACTGTCGGGGGGGGCAGGTGAGCAGTTCTTC	CASGLVLSGGAGEQFF
NA	TRBV6-2/TRBV6-3	17	TRBJ2-1	TRBD2	TGTGCCAGCACCCCCTGGACTAGCGGGGGGGCAGGAAATGAGCAGTTCTTC	CASTPWTSGGAGNEQFF
NA	TRBV3-1/TRBV3-2	15	TRBJ1-1	TRBD1	TGTGCCAGCAGCCTAGTCGGGACAGGGAACACTGAAGCTTTCTTT	CASSLVGTGNTEAFF
NA	TRBV7-3	14	TRBJ2-1	NA	TGTGCCAGCAGCCCCAAACAGGGTTACAATGAGCAGTTCTTC	CASSPKQGYNEQFF
NA	TRBV5-1	13	TRBJ1-1	NA	TGCGCCAGCAGCCTGGCACAGAACACTGAAGCTTTCTTT	CASSLAQNTEAFF
NA	TRBV27	15	TRBJ1-4	NA	TGTGCCAGCAGCTGGAAGGCGGTACCGGGTGAAAAACTGTTTTTT	CASSWKAVPGEKLFF
few	TRBV11-3	17	TRBJ2-5	TRBD2	TGTGCCAGCAGCACGTGGGGGGGGGACCGAATGAAAGAGACCCAGTACTTC	CASSTWGGDRMKETQYF
NA	TRBV15	16	TRBJ2-6	TRBD2	TGTGCCACCAGCACCAGCGGGGACTCTGGGGCCAACGTCCTGACTTTC	CATSTSGDSGANVLTF
NA	TRBV15	14	TRBJ2-5	NA	TGTGCCACCAGCAGAGCGGGGGGCGGGGAGACCCAGTACTTC	CATSRAGGGETQYF
NA	TRBV19	15	TRBJ1-1	NA	TGTGCCAGTAGTATACTGAGGGCCGGAAGGACTGAAGCTTTCTTT	CASSILRAGRTEAFF
NA	TRBV7-3	16	TRBJ2-2	TRBD1	TGTGCCAGCAGCTCCACAGGGGGCGCGAACACCGGGGAGCTGTTTTTT	CASSSTGGANTGELFF
NA	TRBV3-1/TRBV3-2	15	TRBJ1-1	NA	TGTGCCAGCACTCAAAGCAGGGAGGGGAACACTGAAGCTTTCTTT	CASTQSREGNTEAFF
few	TRBV27	13	TRBJ2-7	NA	TGTGCCAGCAGTTTGACTCATACCTACGAGCAGTACTTC	CASSLTHTYEQYF
once	TRBV6-5	12	TRBJ1-4	NA	TGTGCCAGCAGTCTCTTAAATGAAAAACTGTTTTTT	CASSLLNEKLFF
NA	TRBV11-3	14	TRBJ1-6	NA	TGTGCCAGCACCCCTCGCGGTGGAAATTCACCCCTCCACTTT	CASTPRGGNSPLHF
NA	TRBV10-2	14	TRBJ1-2	NA	TGCGCCAGCAGTGAGTCGAAGCTCTGGTATGGCTACACCTTC	CASSESKLWYGYTF
NA	TRBV24-1	17	TRBJ2-1	TRBD2	TGTGCCACCAGTGACCCAAAGACTAGCGGGGGGGAAAATGAGCAGTTCTTC	CATSDPKTSGGENEQFF
once	TRBV5-6	13	TRBJ1-2	NA	TGTGCCAGCAGCTTGGCCCCGCTAGATGGCTACACCTTC	CASSLAPLDGYTF
NA	TRBV14	15	TRBJ2-3	TRBD1	TGTGCCAGCAGACGAACAGGGGGCGCAACAGATACGCAGTATTTT	CASRRTGGATDTQYF
NA	TRBV15	17	TRBJ1-5	NA	TGTGCCACCAGCCGCAGGGATTTGGTTTCTAGCAATCAGCCCCAGCATTTT	CATSRRDLVSSNQPQHF
few	TRBV15	15	TRBJ2-7	NA	TGTGCCACCAGCAGAGATCGAGGACACGGATACGAGCAGTACTTC	CATSRDRGHGYEQYF
NA	TRBV6-5	14	TRBJ1-1	NA	TGTGCCAGCAAAACCGGTGCTATGAACACTGAAGCTTTCTTT	CASKTGAMNTEAFF
NA	TRBV6-5	12	TRBJ2-4	TRBD1	TGTGCCAGCAGTCCCACAGGGGACATTCAGTACTTC	CASSPTGDIQYF
NA	TRBV18	15	TRBJ1-1	TRBD1	TGTGCCAGCTCACTGTACAGGGGAGGTGACACTGAAGCTTTCTTT	CASSLYRGGDTEAFF
NA	TRBV6-5	13	TRBJ1-2	TRBD1	TGTGCCAGTCGGACAGGACCCTTCTATGGCTACACCTTC	CASRTGPFYGYTF